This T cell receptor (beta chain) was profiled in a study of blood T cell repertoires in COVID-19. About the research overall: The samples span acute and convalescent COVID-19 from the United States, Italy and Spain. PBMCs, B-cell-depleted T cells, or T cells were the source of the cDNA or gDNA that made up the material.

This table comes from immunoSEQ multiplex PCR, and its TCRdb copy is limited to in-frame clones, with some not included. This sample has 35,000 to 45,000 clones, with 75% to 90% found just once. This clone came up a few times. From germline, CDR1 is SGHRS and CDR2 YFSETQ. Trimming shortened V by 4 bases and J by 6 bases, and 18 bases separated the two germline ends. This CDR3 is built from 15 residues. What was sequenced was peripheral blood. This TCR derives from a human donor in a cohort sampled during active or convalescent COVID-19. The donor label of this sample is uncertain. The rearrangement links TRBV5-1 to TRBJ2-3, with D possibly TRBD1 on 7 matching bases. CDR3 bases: TGCGCCAGCAGCCCGGAGGGGGCAGACCGGGATACGCAGTATTTT. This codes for CASSPEGADRDTQYF. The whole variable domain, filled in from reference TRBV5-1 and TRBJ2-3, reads KAGVTQTPRYLIKTRGQQVTLSCSPISGHRSVSWYQQTPGQGLQFLFEYFSETQRNKGNFPGRFSGRQFSNSRSEMNVSTLELGDSALYLCASSPEGADRDTQYFGPGTRLTVL.